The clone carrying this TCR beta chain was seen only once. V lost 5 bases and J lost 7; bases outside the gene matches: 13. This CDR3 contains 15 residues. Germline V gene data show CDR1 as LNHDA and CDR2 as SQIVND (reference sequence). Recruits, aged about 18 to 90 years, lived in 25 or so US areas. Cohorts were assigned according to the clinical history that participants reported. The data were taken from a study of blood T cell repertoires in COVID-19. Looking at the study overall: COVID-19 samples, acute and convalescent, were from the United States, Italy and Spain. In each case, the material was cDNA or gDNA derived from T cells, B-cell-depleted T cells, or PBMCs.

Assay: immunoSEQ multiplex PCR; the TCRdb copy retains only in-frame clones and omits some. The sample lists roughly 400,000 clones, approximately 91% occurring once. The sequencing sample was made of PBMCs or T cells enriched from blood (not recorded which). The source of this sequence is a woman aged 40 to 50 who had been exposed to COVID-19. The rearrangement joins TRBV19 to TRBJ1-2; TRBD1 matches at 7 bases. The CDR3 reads CASSARTGKVSGYTF. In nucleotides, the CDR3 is TGTGCCAGTAGTGCGAGGACAGGAAAAGTCAGTGGCTACACCTTC.